This T cell receptor (delta chain) was observed in a study of gamma-delta T cells after stem cell transplantation. This clone has just a few counts. Possible read error: a much larger clone is one base away. Additional DNA sequences in this sample encode the identical CDR3. The CDR3 length is 19 residues. Germline V gives CDR1 GEAIGNYY, CDR2 EKD. The trim removed 4 bases at V and 0 bases at J, leaving 17 bases unmatched. TCRdb re-called the RT-PCR reads using CATT. The table shows just under 3,000 delta-chain clones, with over 2% occurring only once. The TCR comes from a human donor. It is not recorded whose cells these are; they may come from a transplant donor. Sequences were obtained from gamma-delta T cells. J is TRDJ1 and V is TRDV2, with 9 bases lining up with TRDD3. The CDR3 loop reads CACDTVTHTGGNYTDKLIF. The CDR3 nucleotides are TGTGCCTGTGATACCGTAACCCACACTGGGGGAAACTACACCGATAAACTCATCTTT.